This entry is about one T cell receptor (beta chain). The antigen it recognizes is unknown. Base qualities are not recorded, but no much larger clone differs from it by a single base. Collaborating institutions collected whole blood in K2EDTA tubes following their own protocols. For TCRbeta analysis, collaborators shipped samples in one of three forms: frozen whole blood, isolated PBMCs, or DNA extracted from either of those sample types. This specimen belongs to a study of blood T cell repertoires in COVID-19 (TCRdb year 2020). Regarding the research as a whole: The collaborator samples originated in the United States, Italy and Spain and spanned the acute and convalescent phases of COVID-19. The dataset comprised deeply sampled blood TCRbeta repertoires from subjects exposed to, actively infected with, or recovered from COVID-19. Where available, HLA class I and class II types were obtained from metadata supplied by the sample provider rather than from assay-based typing. The prospective study material was composed of cDNA or gDNA derived from T cells, B-cell-depleted T cells, or PBMCs. The repertoires were released in a freely available public database intended as a resource for research on the immune response to SARS-CoV-2. Samples came from the ongoing ImmuneRACE study (first 160 participants) plus 1,254 subjects from 6 global collaborators. Nearly every sample came with metadata listing a de-identified subject ID, COVID-19 status, age in years and sex. Results and caveats for the whole study, not just this receptor: Clinical and demographic metadata were provided uncurated, with the amount varying by source and participant.

Reading from cysteine to phenylalanine, the CDR3 counts 15 amino acids. Of the read, only the CDR3 DNA is kept; its 45 bases are in frame from base 1. V loses 8 bases at its end and J loses 0 bases; junction bases beyond the gene matches: 6. Taken from the germline V gene, the CDR1 and CDR2 loops are KGHSH and LQKENI. The immunoSEQ Assay, a bias-controlled multiplex PCR, was used to amplify TCRbeta CDR3 regions from genomic DNA. From the authors' description of their analysis: The number of nucleated cells in each sample was estimated from the amplification of reference gene primers within the assay. Sequence reads were collapsed and filtered to measure the absolute abundance of every unique TCRbeta CDR3 rearrangement. For each sample, productive Simpson clonality was calculated by taking the square root of Simpson's diversity index across productive rearrangements. TCRdb took over this immuneACCESS table, retaining in-frame rearrangements with V and J assigned. Such tables are incomplete; in checked studies, under half of the missing clones stem from an unresolved V gene, and the remainder is unexplained. V and J calls and clone size are those listed in that table; D and trimming were worked out from the DNA. The sample records 100,000 to 150,000 clones, over 75% of which are singletons. Together, the top ten hold 10% to 15% of the sample.

The receptor's source is a man aged 60 to 69 with acute or convalescent COVID-19. The sequencing input was peripheral blood. The chain uses TRBV18 and TRBJ1-3; 8 nucleotides in the junction match TRBD1. The CDR3 here reads CASDTGGASGNTIYF. At the DNA level, the sequence is TGTGCCAGCGACACAGGGGGGGCCTCTGGAAACACCATATATTTT.